The 20 T cell receptor beta chains below were found in one sample sequenced in a study of blood T cell repertoires in COVID-19. Repertoires were generated with immunoSEQ multiplex PCR, while TCRdb's copy carries only in-frame clones and drops some. The sample carries more than 200,000 clones, 88% recorded once. Sequencing was done on a sample of peripheral blood. These receptors all stem from a man between 65 and 85 years old with acute or convalescent COVID-19.

The chain couples TRBV3-1 (or the pseudogene TRBV3-2) to TRBJ2-1; D is unclear. This CDR3 spans 15 amino acids. The germline V gene has CDR1 LGHDT and CDR2 YNNKEL (reference sequence). The germline V and J ends were trimmed by 2 bases and 1 base, with 9 bases remaining between them. The CDR3 spells CASSQSYGSYNEQFF. CDR3 DNA: TGTGCCAGCAGCCAATCATACGGGTCCTACAATGAGCAGTTCTTC.

V and J are TRBV10-3 and TRBJ1-1; weak D call: TRBD1 (5 bases). Germline V CDR1 and CDR2: ENHRY, SYGVKD. The CDR3 has 14 amino acids. V was clipped by 5 bases and J by 2 bases, with 12 bases between them. The CDR3 coding sequence is TGTGCCATCAGTACGGGGGACGGAAACACTGAAGCTTTCTTT. Protein sequence: CAISTGDGNTEAFF.

CDR3 nucleotides: TGTGCCAGCTCACCCCGGACAGAGGACACTGAAGCTTTCTTT. It codes for CASSPRTEDTEAFF. The chain couples TRBV18 to TRBJ1-1; D might be TRBD1 (6 bases). CDR3 length: 14 amino acids. CDR1 and CDR2 (germline): KGHSH, LQKENI. The ends were cut back, 3 bases at V and 3 bases at J, with 11 bases in the middle.

The rearrangement links TRBV2 to TRBJ2-1, with 10 bases aligning to TRBD1. V lost 6 bases to trimming and J lost 8 bases; unmatched junction nucleotides: 4. The CDR3 contains 13 residues. Germline CDR1 and CDR2: SNHLY and FYNNEI. The CDR3 coding sequence is TGTGCCAGCAGGAGACAGGGGGCATATGAGCAGTTCTTC. It encodes CASRRQGAYEQFF.

This clone was counted only a few times. This chain links TRBV4-2 with TRBJ2-1; D perhaps matches TRBD2 (6 bases). The germline gives CDR1 LGHNA, CDR2 YNFKEQ. The CDR3 is made up of 14 amino acids. Trimming took off 4 bases at V and 7 bases at J, with 14 bases between the two ends. The DNA of the CDR3 is TGTGCCAGCAGCCCCAGACTAGACAAAAATGAGCAGTTCTTC. It encodes CASSPRLDKNEQFF.

V is TRBV28 and J is TRBJ2-5; the match to TRBD1 covers 7 bases. The CDR3 has 16 amino acids. Losses at the gene ends were 6 bases for V and 6 bases for J; bases not matched to a gene: 16. Germline V gene data show CDR1 as MDHEN and CDR2 as SYDVKM. CDR3 DNA: TGTGCCAGCAGCAAAATCGCAGACCGACAGGGCAAGACCCAGTACTTC. It translates to CASSKIADRQGKTQYF.

The chain has TRBV25-1 and TRBJ2-7; weak D call: TRBD1 (6 bases). The CDR3 loop spans 12 amino acids. CDR1 is MGHDK, CDR2 SYGVNS, per germline. V was shortened by 4 bases and J by 3 bases, with 7 bases between the two germline ends. The CDR3 reads CASSARGYEQYF. DNA of the CDR3: TGTGCCAGCAGTGCCAGGGGCTACGAGCAGTACTTC.

The genes are TRBV28 and TRBJ2-7, with D perhaps TRBD1 (5 bases). Germline V lookup: CDR1 MDHEN, CDR2 SYDVKM. V gave up 8 bases and J gave up 8 bases, with 16 bases separating them. This CDR3 is 12 amino acids long. The CDR3 region is CASLRQGFKQYF. DNA for the CDR3: TGTGCCAGCTTGAGGCAGGGTTTCAAGCAGTACTTC.

The V and J genes are TRBV30 and TRBJ1-1; the D is unclear. The CDR3 is 12 residues long. Germline V gene lookup returns CDR1 GTSNPN and CDR2 SVGIG (reference sequence). Deletions cut 5 bases from V and 0 bases from J, with 7 bases between. CDR3 region: CAWGRMNTEAFF. The CDR3, as DNA: TGTGCCTGGGGCAGAATGAACACTGAAGCTTTCTTT.

The chain uses TRBV27 and TRBJ2-1; 9 bases match TRBD2. The CDR3 spans 16 residues. CDR1 is MNHEY, CDR2 SMNVEV, per germline (reference sequence). V lost 4 bases to trimming and J lost 0 bases; unmatched junction nucleotides: 4. The DNA for the CDR3 is TGTGCCAGCAGTTCCGGACTAGCGAGCTCCTACAATGAGCAGTTCTTC. The encoded protein is CASSSGLASSYNEQFF.

V and J are TRBV9 and TRBJ1-5; tentative D call: TRBD1 (6 bases). Trimming took off 0 bases at V and 6 bases at J, with 13 bases between the two ends. The CDR3 contains 15 residues. Germline loops: CDR1 SGDLS, CDR2 YYNGEE. In nucleotides, the CDR3 is TGTGCCAGCAGCGTAGACGGGACATCGGCTCAGCCCCAGCATTTT. It encodes CASSVDGTSAQPQHF.

The chain couples TRBV19 to TRBJ2-2, with a possible D match to TRBD2 (5 bases). The CDR3 totals 15 residues. V gave up 2 bases and J gave up 3 bases, with 10 bases separating them. Germline lookup yields CDR1 LNHDA and CDR2 SQIVND (reference sequence). The CDR3 region has the DNA TGTGCCAGTAGTATAATTGGGAGTGACACCGGGGAGCTGTTTTTT. The encoded protein is CASSIIGSDTGELFF.

This clone has more than one count but fewer than ten. This chain uses TRBV30 with TRBJ2-1; TRBD2 might be the D (5 bases). CDR1 is GTSNPN, CDR2 SVGIG, per germline (reference sequence). Trimming removed 0 bases from V and 0 bases from J, with 12 bases in between. The CDR3 has 16 residues. DNA of the CDR3: TGTGCCTGGAGTGTCGTTACTAGTAGCTCCTACAATGAGCAGTTCTTC. This translates into CAWSVVTSSSYNEQFF. Looking up the rest from reference TRBV30 and TRBJ2-1 gives the full variable domain: SQTIHQWPATLVQPVGSPLSLECTVEGTSNPNLYWYRQAAGRGLQLLFYSVGIGQISSEVPQNLSASRPQDRQFILSSKKLLLSDSGFYLCAWSVVTSSSYNEQFFGPGTRLTVL.

This clone was observed once. The V call is TRBV6-5, the J call TRBJ2-3; 9 nucleotides align to TRBD2. Germline CDR1 is MNHEY and CDR2 is SVGAGI. The CDR3 consists of 15 residues. Trimming at V came to 3 bases and at J to 2 bases, leaving 3 bases not matched to a gene. CDR3 bases: TGTGCCAGCAGTTATGCGGGAGGGCCCACAGATACGCAGTATTTT. This encodes CASSYAGGPTDTQYF.

The chain links TRBV20-1 to TRBJ2-2; TRBD1 is a possible D gene (6 bases). CDR3 length: 15 amino acids. V was trimmed by 6 bases and J by 2 bases, leaving 16 bases between them. Germline CDR1 is DFQATT and CDR2 is SNEGSKA (reference sequence). In nucleotides, the CDR3 is TGCAGTGCGAGTACAGGGAGATTAAACACCGGGGAGCTGTTTTTT. Translating it yields CSASTGRLNTGELFF.

The chain employs TRBV9 and TRBJ2-5; 14 bases match TRBD2. Germline V gene sequence: CDR1 SGDLS, CDR2 YYNGEE. V lost 3 bases to trimming and J lost 5 bases; unmatched junction nucleotides: 9. The CDR3 runs 17 residues. The DNA for the CDR3 is TGTGCCAGCAGCGCCGGGACTAGCGGGAGTGGGGAGGAGACCCAGTACTTC. This codes for CASSAGTSGSGEETQYF.

For the CDR3, the DNA is TGTGCCAGCAGCCCCACAGGGGGCCAGGGCACTGAAGCTTTCTTT. Protein sequence: CASSPTGGQGTEAFF. V and J are TRBV6-5 and TRBJ1-1; 9 positions agree with TRBD1. The germline V gene has CDR1 MNHEY and CDR2 SVGAGI. After removal of 6 bases from V and 4 bases from J, the junction contained 9 bases not matched to a gene. This CDR3 spans 15 amino acids.

Only one count was recorded for this clone. This chain links TRBV2 with TRBJ2-7, with 10 positions matching TRBD1. The CDR3 totals 16 residues. V gave up 6 bases and J gave up 2 bases; unmatched junction bases: 10. Germline-derived CDR1 and CDR2 are SNHLY and FYNNEI. CDR3 nucleotides: TGTGCCAGCAGGCTTCTACCCGGGACAGGGGCCTACGAGCAGTACTTC. Protein sequence: CASRLLPGTGAYEQYF.

The chain carries TRBV5-1 and TRBJ2-1; the match to TRBD2 covers 8 bases. The CDR3 runs to 15 residues. The ends lost 4 bases at V and 4 bases at J; junction bases unmatched: 7. In germline, CDR1 is SGHRS, CDR2 YFSETQ. The CDR3 DNA sequence: TGCGCCAGCAGCCGGAGCGGGAGCACATACAATGAGCAGTTCTTC. Amino acids: CASSRSGSTYNEQFF.

This clone was picked up many times. For the CDR3, the DNA is TGTGCCAGCAGCCAGGTACAAGCGGGAGGGACACAGTTCTTC. Translating it yields CASSQVQAGGTQFF. The chain links TRBV3-1 (or the pseudogene TRBV3-2) to TRBJ2-1; TRBD2 matches at 10 bases. The CDR3 totals 14 residues. V was clipped by 3 bases and J by 13 bases; unmatched bases: 9. Germline lookup yields CDR1 LGHDT and CDR2 YNNKEL (reference sequence).